The 11 T cell receptor beta chains in this list originate from one sample, sequenced in a study of cytomegalovirus exposure and HLA in healthy donors. Primers: 60 Vbeta forward and 13 Jbeta reverse. Some clones are missing from TCRdb's copy, which holds only in-frame ones; the method was immunoSEQ multiplex PCR. The data contain about 160,000 clones, 70% to 90% of them seen just once; the ten biggest clones take up approximately 2%. The source material was PBMCs. Receptor source: a young man in good health and CMV-seropositive.

The chain combines TRBV5-4 with TRBJ2-3; TRBD2 is a possible D gene (5 bases). CDR1 and CDR2 (germline): SGHNT, YYREEE (reference sequence). V shed 4 bases and J shed 3 bases, with 12 bases lying between them. The CDR3 is 14 residues long. Here the CDR3 reads CASSTEGQTDTQYF. CDR3 sequence (DNA): TGTGCCAGCAGCACAGAGGGTCAGACAGATACGCAGTATTTT. The variable domain in full, with the rest retrieved from reference TRBV5-4 and TRBJ2-3, is ETGVTQSPTHLIKTRGQQVTLRCSSQSGHNTVSWYQQALGQGPQFIFQYYREEENGRGNFPPRFSGLQFPNYSSELNVNALELDDSALYLCASSTEGQTDTQYFGPGTRLTVL.

The V gene is TRBV4-3, the J gene TRBJ1-1; 9 positions match TRBD1. The CDR3 runs to 15 residues. Germline V gene lookup returns CDR1 LGHNA and CDR2 YSLEER. The J segment lost 4 bases and the V segment lost 1 base, leaving 4 bases of the junction unmatched. The CDR3, as DNA: TGCGCCAGCAGCCAAGTGGGACAGGGTCTCACTGAAGCTTTCTTT. Its protein is CASSQVGQGLTEAFF.

V and J are TRBV5-5 and TRBJ2-5; D is possibly TRBD1 (6 bases). Germline CDR1 SGHKS, CDR2 YYEKEE (reference sequence). Trimming stripped 0 bases from V and 2 bases from J, with 17 bases between. This CDR3 is built from 17 residues. CDR3 amino acids: CASSLAFRRQGQETQYF. For the CDR3, the DNA is TGTGCCAGCAGCTTGGCCTTCCGGCGGCAGGGGCAAGAGACCCAGTACTTC.

The rearrangement joins TRBV2 to TRBJ2-2; D perhaps matches TRBD2 (5 bases). The CDR3 is 14 residues long. From germline, CDR1 is SNHLY and CDR2 FYNNEI. V was shortened by 8 bases and J by 6 bases, with 16 bases between the two germline ends. CDR3 residues: CASSPLANPGELFF. The DNA of the CDR3 is TGTGCCAGCTCCCCCCTAGCTAACCCCGGGGAGCTGTTTTTT.

CDR3 amino acids: CASSGGRQGRNEKLFF. DNA for the CDR3: TGTGCCAGCAGTGGGGGGAGACAGGGGCGAAATGAAAAACTGTTTTTT. The genes are TRBV6-1 and TRBJ1-4; TRBD1 aligns across 8 bases. V lost 4 bases and J lost 5; bases outside the gene matches: 9. The length of the CDR3 is 16 residues. CDR1 and CDR2 from the germline V gene are MNHNS and SASEGT.

Regarding this clone: One junction end disagrees with the germline gene, perhaps due to a read error. V is TRBV7-7 and J is TRBJ2-3, with 14 bases aligning to TRBD2. This CDR3 is 15 amino acids long. The germline V gene has CDR1 SSHAT and CDR2 FNYEAQ (reference sequence). CDR3 residues: CASSLGLAGGDTQYF. The DNA of the CDR3 is TGTGCTAGCAGCTTAGGACTAGCGGGGGGTGATACGCAGTATTTT. The full variable domain, its missing parts supplied by reference TRBV7-7 and TRBJ2-3, is GAGVSQSPRYKVTKRGQDVTLRCDPISSHATLYWYQQALGQGPEFLTYFNYEAQPDKSGLPSDRFSAERPEGSISTLTIQRTEQRDSAMYRCASSLGLAGGDTQYFGPGTRLTVL.

The V and J genes are TRBV5-4 and TRBJ2-7, with a possible D match to TRBD2 (6 bases). The V and J ends lost 2 bases and 1 base respectively, with 10 bases between them. Germline CDR1 reads SGHNT; CDR2 reads YYREEE (reference sequence). The CDR3 length is 14 residues. CDR3 amino acids: CASSLSSGSYEQYF. The DNA of the CDR3 is TGTGCCAGCAGCTTAAGTAGCGGATCCTACGAGCAGTACTTC.

This rearrangement joins TRBV14 to TRBJ2-4; 7 positions agree with TRBD1. CDR3 length: 16 amino acids. Germline V gene data show CDR1 as SGHDN and CDR2 as FVKESK. With V trimmed by 0 bases and J by 12 bases, 14 bases remained unmatched. This CDR3 reads CASSQDYETGMGSQYF. CDR3 nucleotide sequence: TGTGCCAGCAGCCAAGATTACGAGACAGGGATGGGCAGTCAGTACTTC.

The V and J genes are TRBV4-2 and TRBJ1-1, with TRBD1 identical over 11 bases. The trim removed 4 bases at V and 1 base at J, leaving 5 bases unmatched. This CDR3 comprises 16 residues. CDR1 and CDR2 from the germline V gene are LGHNA and YNFKEQ. Written as DNA, the CDR3 is TGTGCCAGCAGCCCCCGGACAGGGGGCACGAACACTGAAGCTTTCTTT. It is translated as CASSPRTGGTNTEAFF.

The chain joins TRBV6-5 to TRBJ1-6; 7 bases align to TRBD1. CDR3 length equals 13 residues. The junction had 9 bases not matched to a gene; V was cut back by 10 bases and J by 9 bases. Germline V gene data show CDR1 as MNHEY and CDR2 as SVGAGI. The chain's CDR3 is CATRGGVGSPLHF. The CDR3 region has the DNA TGTGCCACCAGGGGGGGGGTCGGTTCACCCCTCCACTTT.

The chain uses TRBV6-1 and TRBJ1-1; weak D call: TRBD1 (6 bases). V was shortened by 1 base and J by 2 bases, with 14 bases between the two germline ends. The CDR3 runs 16 residues. CDR1 is MNHNS, CDR2 SASEGT, per germline. The chain's CDR3 is CASSEGQGRPNTEAFF. CDR3 coding DNA: TGTGCCAGCAGTGAAGGGCAGGGGCGACCCAACACTGAAGCTTTCTTT.